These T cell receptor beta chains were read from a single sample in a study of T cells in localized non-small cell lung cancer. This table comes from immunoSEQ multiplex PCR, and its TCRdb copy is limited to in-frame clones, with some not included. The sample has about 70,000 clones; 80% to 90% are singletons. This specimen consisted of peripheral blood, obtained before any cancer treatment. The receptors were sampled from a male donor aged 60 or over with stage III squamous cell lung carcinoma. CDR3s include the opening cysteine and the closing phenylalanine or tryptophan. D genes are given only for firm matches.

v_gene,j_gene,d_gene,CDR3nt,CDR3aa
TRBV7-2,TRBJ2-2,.,TGTGCCAGCAGCTTAGTAGGGTTGGACACCGGGGAGCTGTTTTTT,CASSLVGLDTGELFF
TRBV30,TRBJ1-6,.,TGTGCCTGGAGTGTACTAGGGGGGATCAATTCACCCCTCCACTTT,CAWSVLGGINSPLHF
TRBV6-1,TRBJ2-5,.,TGTGCCAGCAGTTTTCAGAGACAGCCACAAGAGACCCAGTACTTC,CASSFQRQPQETQYF
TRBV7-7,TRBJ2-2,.,TGTGCTAGCAGCTTAAAGGAAACCGGGGAGCTGTTTTTT,CASSLKETGELFF
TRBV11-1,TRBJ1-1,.,TGTGCCTCCAGGGCAGACCACACTGAAGCTTTCTTT,CASRADHTEAFF
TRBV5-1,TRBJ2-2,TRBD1,TGCGCCAGTCGGACAGGGGGAGACACCGGGGAGCTGTTTTTT,CASRTGGDTGELFF
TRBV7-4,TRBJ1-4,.,TGTGCCAGCAGCCCCGGGACTCCGCTTACGCTTGAAAAACTGTTTTTT,CASSPGTPLTLEKLFF
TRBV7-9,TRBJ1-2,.,TGTGCCAGCAGCGTCAGACAGGCCCTTCAGGGCTACACCTTC,CASSVRQALQGYTF
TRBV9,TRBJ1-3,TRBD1,TGTGCCAGCAGCGTAAGACAGGGGCCCTCTGGAAACACCATATATTTT,CASSVRQGPSGNTIYF
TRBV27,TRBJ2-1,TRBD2,TGTGCCAGCAGGTTAGCGGGGGGCCCCCTTAATGAGCAGTTCTTC,CASRLAGGPLNEQFF
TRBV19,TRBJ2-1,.,TGTGCCAGTAGTATATTCGGGGCCATTGGCAATGAGCAGTTCTTC,CASSIFGAIGNEQFF
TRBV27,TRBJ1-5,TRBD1,TGTGCCAGCCGTCCCAGACAGGGCTTTAGCAATCAGCCCCAGCATTTT,CASRPRQGFSNQPQHF
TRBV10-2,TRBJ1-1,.,TGCGCCACCGCTGAGGGGATGGTGAACACTGAAGCTTTCTTT,CATAEGMVNTEAFF
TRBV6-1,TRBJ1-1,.,TGTGCCAGCATCCGGACGGGGAACACTGAAGCTTTCTTT,CASIRTGNTEAFF
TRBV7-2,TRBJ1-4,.,TGTGCCAGCAGCCGCAGGGCTCTCCGCTCTAATGAAAAACTGTTTTTT,CASSRRALRSNEKLFF
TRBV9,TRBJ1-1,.,TGTGCCAGCAGCACCCACACCAATCAGGACACTGAAGCTTTCTTT,CASSTHTNQDTEAFF